Only a few counts were recorded for the clone carrying this T cell receptor beta chain. The sample is drawn from a study of identical twins. Carrying unique molecular identifiers, the cDNA also gained a universal primer site through template switching. MiXCR was run by TCRdb on the 5' RACE reads, yielding one entry per CDR3 protein. Among some 730,000 distinct CDR3 sequences listed, roughly 18% were seen once. This CDR3 has 14 residues. In germline, CDR1 is MNHNS, CDR2 SASEGT. Germline trimming cut 6 bases from V and 8 bases from J; bases unmatched to any gene: 12. These records were also assigned to another study, of T cells expressing NK-cell markers. From that paper: According to the study, TCR beta repertoires originated from sorted CD3+CD56+NKG2C+, CD3+CD56+NKG2C- and CD3+CD56-NKG2C+ T cells. Just one sequenced donor of eight was HCMV-seronegative, while seven were seropositive.

Sequenced material: PBMCs. The sequence was obtained from a woman between 18 and 29 years old in good health. The chain employs TRBV6-1 and TRBJ1-2; 7 nucleotides align to TRBD1. The CDR3 DNA follows: TGTGCCAGCAGACCCGCGACAGGGCATCCCGGCTACACCTTC. Its translation: CASRPATGHPGYTF.